The rows below give T cell receptor beta chains drawn from one sample of a study of Ad26.COV2.S vaccination and SARS-CoV-2 variants. Clones were sequenced by immunoSEQ multiplex PCR, and TCRdb holds only the in-frame ones, with some missing. The sample lists under 150,000 clones, roughly 85% occurring once. The material was peripheral blood, obtained after recovery from COVID-19. The origin of the receptors is a human donor who had recovered from COVID-19. CDR3s include the opening cysteine and the closing phenylalanine or tryptophan. The D gene is left open where the match is weak. The listing skips clone size in some rows; elsewhere it reads once, few, many or a size class.

>.|TRBJ1-4|TRBV4-1|.
CASSQSSNGANEKLFF
TGCGCCAGCAGCCAATCTAGCAACGGGGCTAATGAAAAACTGTTTTTT
>.|TRBJ2-7|TRBV28|.
CASSVFARDEQYF
TGTGCCAGCAGTGTCTTCGCAAGAGACGAGCAGTACTTC
>.|TRBJ1-1|TRBV2|.
CASSLGTAGVLNTEAFF
TGTGCCAGCAGTTTAGGGACGGCCGGAGTATTGAACACTGAAGCTTTCTTT
>TRBD2|TRBJ2-3|TRBV5-6|.
CASSLGLAGGITDTQYF
TGTGCCAGCAGCCTCGGACTAGCGGGGGGCATCACAGATACGCAGTATTTT
>.|TRBJ1-3|TRBV7-8|.
CASSLGKFSGNTIYF
TGTGCCAGCAGCTTAGGAAAGTTCTCTGGAAACACCATATATTTT
>.|TRBJ1-1|TRBV9|.
CASSATEGGREAFF
TGTGCCAGCAGCGCCACAGAGGGGGGGCGGGAGGCTTTCTTT
>.|TRBJ2-1|TRBV11-2|.
CASSLVFPNEQFF
TGTGCCAGCAGCTTAGTTTTTCCGAATGAGCAGTTCTTC
>.|TRBJ1-1|TRBV5-1|.
CASSPSSLGTEAFF
TGCGCCAGCAGCCCTTCCTCCTTAGGCACTGAAGCTTTCTTT
>.|TRBJ1-1|TRBV11-2|once
CASSLFRQGSLGTEAFF
TGTGCCAGCAGCTTATTTAGGCAGGGTAGTTTAGGAACTGAAGCTTTCTTT
>.|TRBJ1-1|TRBV7-2|.
CASSLLPQNTEAFF
TGTGCCAGCAGCTTGTTACCGCAGAACACTGAAGCTTTCTTT
>.|TRBJ2-2|TRBV7-2|.
CASSFGQSTGELFF
TGTGCCAGCAGCTTCGGACAGTCCACCGGGGAGCTGTTTTTT
>.|TRBJ2-2|TRBV29-1|.
CSVVAGTGELFF
TGCAGCGTTGTGGCGGGGACCGGGGAGCTGTTTTTT
>.|TRBJ1-6|TRBV11-2|.
CASSLSGASGFHNSPLHF
TGTGCCAGCAGCTTATCGGGAGCATCAGGGTTTCATAATTCACCCCTCCACTTT
>.|TRBJ2-1|TRBV7-8|.
CASSRDNEQFF
TGTGCCAGCAGCCGAGACAATGAGCAGTTCTTC
>TRBD1|TRBJ1-6|TRBV2|once
CASSPGQVRSPLHF
TGTGCCAGCAGCCCGGGACAGGTTCGCTCACCCCTCCACTTT
>.|TRBJ2-1|TRBV6-5|.
CASSYSFRSEDEQFF
TGTGCCAGCAGTTACTCGTTCCGATCGGAGGATGAGCAGTTCTTC
>TRBD1|TRBJ1-2|TRBV19|.
CASSASTGGYGYTF
TGTGCCAGTAGTGCCTCGACAGGGGGCTATGGCTACACCTTC
>.|TRBJ1-4|TRBV18|.
CASSRTTTNEKLFF
TGTGCCAGCTCACGAACGACAACTAATGAAAAACTGTTTTTT
>.|TRBJ1-1|TRBV7-8|.
CASSHGTPNTEAFF
TGTGCCAGCAGCCATGGAACTCCAAACACTGAAGCTTTCTTT
>.|TRBJ1-1|TRBV12-3/TRBV12-4|.
CASSRANTEAFF
TGTGCCAGCAGTAGGGCGAACACTGAAGCTTTCTTT
>TRBD1|TRBJ2-7|TRBV19|once
CASSAQGTGGIQAYEQYF
TGTGCCAGTAGTGCGCAAGGGACAGGGGGCATCCAGGCCTACGAGCAGTACTTC
>TRBD1|TRBJ2-7|TRBV5-1|.
CASSLAGTAYEQYF
TGCGCCAGCAGCTTGGCCGGGACAGCTTACGAGCAGTACTTC
>.|TRBJ1-6|TRBV20-1|.
CSASLLGGEESPLHF
TGCAGTGCTAGTCTACTCGGAGGGGAAGAATCACCCCTCCACTTT
>.|TRBJ1-1|TRBV5-6|.
CASRELWGLNTEAFF
TGTGCCAGCCGCGAACTTTGGGGGCTAAACACTGAAGCTTTCTTT
>.|TRBJ2-1|TRBV12-2|few
CASRFLAGASYNEQFF
TGTGCAAGTCGCTTCCTAGCGGGGGCCTCATACAATGAGCAGTTCTTC
>.|TRBJ2-1|TRBV10-3|.
CAISESRGGLSDEQFF
TGTGCCATCAGTGAGTCGAGAGGGGGGCTCTCGGATGAGCAGTTCTTC
>.|TRBJ2-7|TRBV11-2|.
CASSLGAETSYEQYF
TGTGCCAGCAGCTTAGGAGCCGAGACCTCTTACGAGCAGTACTTC
>.|TRBJ1-1|TRBV20-1|.
CSAPRTSEAFF
TGCAGTGCGCCCCGGACAAGTGAAGCTTTCTTT
>.|TRBJ1-5|TRBV7-2|.
CASSSGTSRNQPQHF
TGTGCCAGCAGCTCTGGGACATCTCGCAATCAGCCCCAGCATTTT
>.|TRBJ1-2|TRBV10-3|.
CAISENSNYGYTF
TGTGCCATCAGTGAGAACAGTAACTATGGCTACACCTTC
>.|TRBJ1-1|TRBV30|.
CAWSVGTAGEAFF
TGTGCCTGGAGTGTAGGGACGGCCGGTGAAGCTTTCTTT
>.|TRBJ2-5|TRBV10-3|.
CAISESGTPVQETQYF
TGTGCCATCAGTGAGTCGGGGACACCAGTTCAAGAGACCCAGTACTTC
>TRBD2|TRBJ2-3|TRBV7-6|.
CASSRGGGRTDTQYF
TGTGCCAGCAGCCGCGGGGGGGGCCGCACAGATACGCAGTATTTT
>.|TRBJ2-1|TRBV5-1|.
CASSLEGEQFF
TGCGCCAGCAGCTTGGAGGGCGAGCAGTTCTTC
>.|TRBJ2-5|TRBV5-4|.
CASSPGQAAGETQYF
TGTGCCAGCAGCCCTGGACAGGCCGCGGGGGAGACCCAGTACTTC
>TRBD2|TRBJ2-1|TRBV28|.
CASSLRGGAGGEQFF
TGTGCCAGCAGTTTGCGCGGGGGGGCCGGCGGTGAGCAGTTCTTC
>.|TRBJ1-6|TRBV7-9|once
CASSLEDRYGSPLHF
TGTGCCAGCAGCTTAGAGGACCGCTACGGTTCACCCCTCCACTTT
>.|TRBJ1-5|TRBV5-1|.
CASSLSWGQPQHF
TGCGCCAGCAGCTTGTCCTGGGGGCAGCCCCAGCATTTT
>TRBD2|TRBJ2-3|TRBV5-8|.
CASSRGGTSTDTQYF
TGTGCCAGCAGCCGCGGGGGGACTAGCACAGATACGCAGTATTTT
>.|TRBJ2-1|TRBV3-1/TRBV3-2|.
CASSQKPGTDSYNEQFF
TGTGCCAGCAGCCAAAAACCCGGGACGGACTCCTACAATGAGCAGTTCTTC
>.|TRBJ2-5|TRBV5-4|once
CATMPGRQETQYF
TGTGCCACCATGCCAGGCCGACAAGAGACCCAGTACTTC
>.|TRBJ2-5|TRBV11-2|.
CASSLSGLQETQYF
TGTGCCAGCAGCTTAAGTGGCCTGCAAGAGACCCAGTACTTC
>TRBD1|TRBJ2-7|TRBV6-1|.
CASSDATGGKDEQYF
TGTGCCAGCAGTGACGCGACAGGGGGCAAGGACGAGCAGTACTTC
>TRBD1|TRBJ1-2|TRBV2|.
CASRDFTGGSGYTF
TGTGCCAGCAGAGACTTTACAGGGGGAAGTGGCTACACCTTC
>TRBD1|TRBJ2-2|TRBV9|.
CATRDSNTGELFF
TGTGCCACCCGGGACAGTAACACCGGGGAGCTGTTTTTT
>TRBD2|TRBJ2-3|TRBV4-1|.
CASSQQAGGTQYF
TGCGCCAGCAGCCAACAAGCGGGGGGTACGCAGTATTTT
>.|TRBJ2-5|TRBV20-1|.
CSASFWAWDIPRETQYF
TGCAGTGCTAGTTTCTGGGCCTGGGACATCCCAAGGGAGACCCAGTACTTC
>.|TRBJ1-4|TRBV4-3|.
CASSQAGADFNEKLFF
TGCGCCAGCAGCCAAGCAGGGGCCGACTTTAATGAAAAACTGTTTTTT
>.|TRBJ2-3|TRBV7-2|once
CASSLASHNTDTQYF
TGTGCCAGCAGCTTAGCCAGCCACAACACAGATACGCAGTATTTT
>.|TRBJ2-7|TRBV30|.
CAWSGGPTEQYF
TGTGCCTGGAGCGGGGGACCGACAGAGCAGTACTTC
>TRBD1|TRBJ1-6|TRBV3-1/TRBV3-2|.
CASSPAAGGSNSPLHF
TGTGCCAGCAGCCCCGCGGCAGGGGGCAGTAATTCACCCCTCCACTTT
>TRBD2|TRBJ2-1|TRBV19|.
CASSIGGAGGVNEQFF
TGTGCCAGTAGTATCGGAGGGGCGGGGGGTGTCAATGAGCAGTTCTTC
>TRBD1|TRBJ1-5|TRBV28|.
CASRHGDRGNQPQHF
TGTGCCAGCAGGCACGGAGACAGGGGAAATCAGCCCCAGCATTTT
>.|TRBJ2-5|TRBV7-9|.
CASSLSHTETQYF
TGTGCCAGCAGCTTGTCCCACACCGAGACCCAGTACTTC
>.|TRBJ2-7|TRBV19|.
CASSIGGTFYEQYF
TGTGCCAGTAGTATCGGGGGAACCTTTTACGAGCAGTACTTC
>.|TRBJ1-4|TRBV28|.
CASSLRGATTNEKLFF
TGTGCCAGCAGTTTAAGAGGGGCAACAACTAATGAAAAACTGTTTTTT
>TRBD1|TRBJ1-4|TRBV5-6|.
CASSLPRGELFF
TGTGCCAGCAGCTTGCCCAGGGGGGAACTGTTTTTT
>.|TRBJ1-6|TRBV28|once
CASKPFGNNSPLHF
TGTGCCAGCAAACCGTTTGGGAATAATTCACCCCTCCACTTT
>.|TRBJ2-6|TRBV6-6|few
CASSYSDSGANVLTF
TGTGCCAGCAGTTACTCGGACTCTGGGGCCAACGTCCTGACTTTC